What follows describes a single TCR beta chain. As yet, its antigen is unknown. Quantitative 5'-RACE with molecular barcodes produced the TCR beta libraries. Using its own MiXCR run on the 5' RACE reads, TCRdb lists one record per CDR3 protein. The data hold about 160,000 distinct CDR3 sequences, with around 16% observed a single time. The data are from a study of CD8 T cells in ankylosing spondylitis. Study findings and constraints: Blood from ankylosing spondylitis patients appeared to carry a characteristic eight-variant TCR beta motif. Clones linked to the disease showed a CD8+ phenotype. They occurred at relatively low frequencies in peripheral blood. Reportedly, significant enrichment of disease-linked clones occurred in matched ankylosing spondylitis synovial fluid.

Germline V lookup: CDR1 SGHRS, CDR2 YFSETQ. This CDR3 has 15 amino acids. V lost 4 bases to trimming and J lost 5 bases, with 19 bases between them. The source is a male donor with ankylosing spondylitis or in good health (not recorded which). This sequence joins TRBV5-1 and TRBJ2-7; maybe TRBD1 (6 bases). What was sequenced was blood, either unsorted or a sorted T cell fraction (not recorded which). CDR3 protein: CASSPRGQGPNEQYF. The CDR3 nucleotides read TGCGCCAGCAGCCCACGGGGCCAGGGGCCAAACGAGCAGTACTTC.